This T cell receptor (beta chain) was identified in a study of blood T cell repertoires in COVID-19. On the study more broadly: Samples representing acute and convalescent COVID-19 were sourced from the United States, Italy and Spain. The analysed material was cDNA or gDNA that came from T cells, B-cell-depleted T cells, or PBMCs.

Assay used: immunoSEQ multiplex PCR; TCRdb lists only in-frame clones, some missing. Of some 300,000 clones in the sample, over 85% were seen once. Germline trimming cut 5 bases from V and 5 bases from J; bases unmatched to any gene: 6. The CDR3 is made up of 15 amino acids. The germline V gene encodes CDR1 LNHNV and CDR2 YYDKDF (reference sequence). Participant-reported clinical history was the basis for cohort assignment. Cohort 3 donors were reported recovered after two negative PCRs, clearance, or symptom resolution. The TCR was taken from a woman aged 30 to 39 who had recovered from COVID-19. The sequencing input was PBMCs or T cells enriched from blood (not recorded which). The genes are TRBV15 and TRBJ2-1; TRBD2 agrees at 10 bases. CDR3 coding DNA: TGTGCCACCAGCGGAGGACTAGCGGAGGACAATGAGCAGTTCTTC. Residues: CATSGGLAEDNEQFF.